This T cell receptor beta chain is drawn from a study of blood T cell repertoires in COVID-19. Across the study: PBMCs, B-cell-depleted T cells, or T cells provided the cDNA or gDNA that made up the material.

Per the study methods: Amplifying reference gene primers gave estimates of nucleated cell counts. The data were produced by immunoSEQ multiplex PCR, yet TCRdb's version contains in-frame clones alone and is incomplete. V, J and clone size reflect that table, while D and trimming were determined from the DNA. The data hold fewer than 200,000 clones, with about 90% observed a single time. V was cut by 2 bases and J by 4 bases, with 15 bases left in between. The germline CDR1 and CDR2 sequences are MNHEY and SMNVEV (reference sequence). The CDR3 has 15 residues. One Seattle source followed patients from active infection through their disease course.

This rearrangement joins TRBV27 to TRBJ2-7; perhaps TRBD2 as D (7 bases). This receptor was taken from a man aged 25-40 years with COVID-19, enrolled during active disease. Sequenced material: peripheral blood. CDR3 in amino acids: CASSLGGGGLYEQYF. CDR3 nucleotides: TGTGCCAGCAGTTTAGGTGGCGGGGGCCTTTACGAGCAGTACTTC.